A single sample gave rise to the 19 T cell receptor beta chains below, sequenced in a study of tumor and adjacent non-tumor tissue in lung cancer. A modified ARM-PCR protocol with three rounds of nested PCR amplified TCRbeta. MiXCR, applied by TCRdb to the multiplex PCR reads, yields one record per CDR3 protein. Here the sample spans some 99,000 distinct CDR3 sequences, roughly 74% being singletons. This sample's RNA came from whole unsorted tissue. The specimen was lung tumor tissue. Receptors originate from a woman aged 55-70 years with non-small cell lung cancer.

The chain joins TRBV11-2 to TRBJ1-3, with no clear D. The CDR3 runs 14 residues. Germline-derived CDR1 and CDR2 are SGHAT and FQNNGV. V was clipped by 10 bases and J by 12 bases, with 25 bases between them. Here the CDR3 DNA reads TGTGCCATCAGGCAAGGCGACTCTGGAAAGATCATATATTTT. The encoded protein is CAIRQGDSGKIIYF.

Comment on this clonotype: The junction and the germline gene differ at one end; a read error may be behind it. The chain is built from TRBV6-1 and TRBJ1-5, with D perhaps matching TRBD1 (6 bases). This CDR3 contains 14 residues. Germline V gene sequence: CDR1 MNHNS, CDR2 SASEGT. The CDR3 DNA follows: TGTGCCAACAACCCGGGGGGGAATGGACAGCCCCTGCATTTT. Translated, it gives CANNPGGNGQPLHF.

This clonotype was detected many times. V and J are TRBV6-5 and TRBJ1-5, with D perhaps TRBD1 (6 bases). The CDR3 has 15 residues. The V gene lost 6 bases and the J gene lost 3 bases, with 15 bases spanning the gap. Germline-derived CDR1 and CDR2 are MNHEY and SVGAGI. CDR3 sequence: CASRRTVGNNQPQHF. The CDR3 DNA is TGTGCCAGCAGAAGGACAGTCGGCAACAATCAGCCCCAGCATTTT.

As regards this clonotype: At one end the junction does not follow the germline gene, possibly because of a read error. The chain recombines TRBV11-1 with TRBJ2-2, with 11 positions matching TRBD2. Germline CDR1 reads SGHAT; CDR2 reads FQDESV (reference sequence). The CDR3 is made up of 17 amino acids. Written as DNA, the CDR3 is TGTGCCAGCATCCCGCAACTAGCGGGAGAATCCACCGGGGAGCTTTTTTTT. Amino acid sequence: CASIPQLAGESTGELFF.

CDR3 nucleotide sequence: TGCGCCAATAGCCAAGATGTCGAGTACACTGAAGCTTTCTTT. Protein product: CANSQDVEYTEAFF. The chain is built from TRBV4-3 and TRBJ1-1; D not resolved. V was pared by 10 bases and J by 3 bases, with 18 bases between. The CDR3 is 14 amino acids. The germline V gene has CDR1 LGHNA and CDR2 YSLEER.

Comment on this clonotype: The junction departs from germline at one end; a sequencing error may be responsible. This chain links TRBV11-3 with TRBJ2-5; TRBD2 aligns across 9 bases. The germline gives CDR1 SGHNT, CDR2 YENEEA. The CDR3 extends over 16 amino acids. CDR3 protein: CASSSRWTSAVEAQYF. CDR3 bases: TGTGCCAGCAGCTCTCGTTGGACTAGCGCGGTGGAGGCCCAATACTTC.

Note on this clonotype: This may stem from a read error, because a much larger clone lies one nucleotide away. The genes are TRBV6-5 and TRBJ2-3; no firm D call. Deletions cut 5 bases from V and 1 base from J, with 13 bases between. From germline, CDR1 is MNHEY and CDR2 SVGAGI. This CDR3 has 15 amino acids. Written as DNA, the CDR3 is TGTGCCAGCAGTGCAAAGGGATTTTGCACAGATACGCAGTATTTT. Protein product: CASSAKGFCTDTQYF.

V gene TRBV19 combines with J gene TRBJ2-3; D uncertain. The germline V gene has CDR1 LNHDA and CDR2 SQIVND (reference sequence). CDR3 length: 16 amino acids. The DNA for the CDR3 is TGTGCAATTAGTTCCACTCGGACGGCCGGCACAGATACGCAGTATTTT. Protein: CAISSTRTAGTDTQYF.

In its sample, this clonotype was seen many times. The chain carries TRBV29-1 and TRBJ2-3; 7 bases line up with TRBD1. CDR1 is SQVTM and CDR2 is ANQGSEA in the germline V gene. The length of the CDR3 is 15 residues. The trim removed 2 bases at V and 1 base at J, leaving 6 bases unmatched. The CDR3 sequence: CSVERGQRGTDTQYF. CDR3 sequence (DNA): TGCAGCGTTGAAAGGGGACAGAGGGGCACAGATACGCAGTATTTT.

In the case of this clonotype: A much larger clone is a single base away; this may be a read error. The J gene is TRBJ1-3, the V gene TRBV6-1; D remains unclear. Germline-derived CDR1 and CDR2 are MNHNS and SASEGT. The length of the CDR3 is 14 residues. The CDR3: CASSETGSGNTMYF. The CDR3 DNA is TGTGCCAGCAGTGAAACTGGCTCTGGAAACACCATGTATTTT.

This chain joins TRBV12-3 or TRBV12-4 and TRBJ1-5, with TRBD1 as a possible D gene (5 bases). Trimming shortened V by 11 bases and J by 10 bases, and 27 bases separated the two germline ends. The CDR3 spans 15 residues. The CDR3 DNA sequence: TGTGCCGGCACCCCGACAGTGAAGCTAAGTCAACCCCAGCATTTT. Its translation is CAGTPTVKLSQPQHF.

Points on this clonotype: A read error may produce the germline difference seen at one junction end. The chain joins TRBV5-4 to TRBJ2-3; no clear D. The CDR3 spans 14 residues. CDR1 is SGHNT, CDR2 YYREEE, per germline (reference sequence). CDR3 bases: TGTGTCAGCAGCTTTAAATCGCTCACAGATACGCAGTATTTT. This gives the protein CVSSFKSLTDTQYF.

This clonotype showed up just a few times. The junction departs from germline at one end; a sequencing error may be responsible. CDR3 loop: CANSYSLYRDDQFF. DNA for the CDR3: TGTGCCAACAGTTACTCCCTTTACAGGGATGACCAGTTCTTC. This sequence joins TRBV6-6 and TRBJ2-1; possible D gene TRBD1, 6 bases. The germline gives CDR1 MNHNY, CDR2 SVGAGI (reference sequence). This CDR3 comprises 14 residues.

Concerning this clonotype: A single base separates this from a much larger clone, so it may be a read error. The chain employs TRBV12-3 or TRBV12-4 and TRBJ2-7; 7 bases match TRBD2. This CDR3 is 12 amino acids long. V lost 7 bases and J lost 5; bases outside the gene matches: 5. CDR3 residues: CASIWGGNEQYF. The CDR3 DNA reads as TGTGCCAGCATTTGGGGAGGGAACGAGCAGTACTTC.

Of note for this clonotype: One base away lies a much larger clone, so this may be a sequencing read error. The rearrangement links TRBV10-2 to TRBJ1-4; D remains unclear. CDR1 is WSHSY and CDR2 is SAAADI in the germline V gene. This CDR3 has 12 amino acids. V gave up 7 bases and J gave up 7 bases, with 10 bases separating them. The CDR3 sequence: CASKRPREKLFF. The CDR3 nucleotides are TGCGCCAGCAAACGACCGCGTGAAAAACTGTTTTTT.

Concerning this clonotype: One base away lies a much larger clone, so this may be a sequencing read error. The chain links TRBV6-2 or TRBV6-3 to TRBJ2-5; TRBD2 agrees at 8 bases. The CDR3 is made up of 17 amino acids. CDR1 MNHEY and CDR2 SVGEGT come from the germline V gene. Germline trimming cut 2 bases from V and 7 bases from J; bases unmatched to any gene: 15. Here the CDR3 DNA reads TGTGCCAGCAGTTACGGGGGACACGTCGGGGGACTAGGGACCCAGTACTTC. Protein product: CASSYGGHVGGLGTQYF.

With respect to this clonotype: A much larger clone differs by one base, so this may be a read error. The DNA for the CDR3 is TGCAGTGGGTCCCGGGACATTAGCAATCAGCCCCAGTATTTT. It translates to CSGSRDISNQPQYF. V is TRBV20-1 and J is TRBJ1-5, with D possibly TRBD1 on 6 matching bases. Matching the DNA end better, TRBJ2-3 makes the J call doubtful. The V gene's germline CDR1 is DFQATT and CDR2 SNEGSKA (reference sequence). The length of the CDR3 is 14 residues.

Points on this clonotype: A single base separates this from a much larger clone, so it may be a read error. The chain recombines TRBV12-3 or TRBV12-4 with TRBJ2-2, with 7 bases that match TRBD2. V trimming: 7 bases; J trimming: 6 bases; junction bases outside the gene matches: 8. The CDR3 extends over 14 amino acids. The CDR3 DNA is TGTGCCAGCAACCTAACTAGCGAGGCCGGGGAGCTGTTTTTT. Protein: CASNLTSEAGELFF.

The gene calls are TRBV11-2 and TRBJ2-7; 9 bases are shared with TRBD1. There are 14 residues in the CDR3. CDR1 SGHAT and CDR2 FQNNGV come from the germline V gene. V trimming: 5 bases; J trimming: 13 bases; junction bases outside the gene matches: 15. Here the CDR3 reads CASSRDRAGGERYF. The CDR3 DNA is TGTGCCAGCAGCCGGGACAGGGCAGGGGGAGAGCGATACTTC.